The clone carrying this T cell receptor beta chain was found once. This CDR3 is built from 16 residues. Germline-derived CDR1 and CDR2 are LNHDA and SQIVND (reference sequence). Losses at the gene ends were 2 bases for V and 4 bases for J; bases not matched to a gene: 7. This entry comes from a study of sequential checkpoint blockade in melanoma. Study context: Maintenance nivolumab came after either treatment sequence.

Treatment indicated: randomized to nivolumab then ipilimumab (arm A) or the reverse (arm B). No patient had prior DNA-damaging chemotherapy. Sorted cells were live CD3+CD8+, lacking CD19 and CD56, from PBMCs. TCRdb's copy holds only in-frame clones and misses some; the assay was immunoSEQ multiplex PCR. The sample shows about 11,000 clones, just under 80% of them seen only once. This sequence originates from a human donor with melanoma. This rearrangement joins TRBV19 to TRBJ1-2, with 10 bases aligning to TRBD1. The sequencing used CD8+ T cells sorted from blood (inferred from file names), collected from a patient given nivolumab and ipilimumab in sequence. Written as DNA, the CDR3 is TGTGCCAGTAGTATATCCCGGACAGGGGGAATCTATGGCTACACCTTC. Its protein is CASSISRTGGIYGYTF. Supplemented by reference TRBV19 and TRBJ1-2, the full variable domain reads DGGITQSPKYLFRKEGQNVTLSCEQNLNHDAMYWYRQDPGQGLRLIYYSQIVNDFQKGDIAEGYSVSREKKESFPLTVTSAQKNPTAFYLCASSISRTGGIYGYTFGSGTRLTVV.